Each of the 17 T cell receptor beta chains below was sequenced from the same sample in a study of OX40 agonist ivuxolimab in advanced cancers. Assay: immunoSEQ multiplex PCR; the TCRdb copy retains only in-frame clones and omits some. The sample holds about 45,000 clones, more than 70% seen once. Sample: CD4+ or CD8+ T cells sorted from blood, taken in a trial of the OX40 agonist ivuxolimab. The origin of the receptors is an adult with an advanced solid tumor such as melanoma, head and neck, liver or kidney cancer.

The chain uses TRBV13 and TRBJ2-3; unclear D gene. Trimming pared 0 bases from V and 2 bases from J, leaving 6 bases between. Germline CDR1 and CDR2: PRHDT and FYEKMQ (reference sequence). This CDR3 has 14 amino acids. DNA for the CDR3: TGTGCCAGCAGCTTAGGGAGCTTCACAGATACGCAGTATTTT. Translated: CASSLGSFTDTQYF.

A single count supports this clone. V and J are TRBV28 and TRBJ1-2; 7 positions match TRBD1. With 2 bases clipped from V and 8 bases from J, the junction kept 8 bases outside the gene matches. This CDR3 has 14 amino acids. CDR1 is MDHEN and CDR2 is SYDVKM in the germline V gene. The CDR3 DNA reads TGTGCCAGCAGTTTACGCGGACAGGCGCGGGGCTACACCTTC. Translation gives CASSLRGQARGYTF.

V gene TRBV18 combines with J gene TRBJ2-2; D uncertain. V lost 3 bases to trimming and J lost 5 bases, with 13 bases between them. This CDR3 region has 15 residues. Looked up from germline, CDR1 is KGHSH and CDR2 is LQKENI. The CDR3 DNA reads TGTGCCAGCTCACCTCCTCACAGTGGGACCGGGGAGCTGTTTTTT. Its protein product is CASSPPHSGTGELFF.

The gene calls are TRBV28 and TRBJ1-1; 7 bases line up with TRBD1. Germline V gene data show CDR1 as MDHEN and CDR2 as SYDVKM. V shed 3 bases and J 2 bases; nucleotides not matched to a gene: 9. This CDR3 contains 16 residues. The CDR3 DNA reads TGTGCCAGCAGTTTCCAGCACAGGGGTACCAACACTGAAGCTTTCTTT. It translates to CASSFQHRGTNTEAFF.

The chain is built from TRBV15 and TRBJ2-5; D is undetermined. The ends were cut back, 0 bases at V and 5 bases at J, with 10 bases in the middle. The germline CDR1 and CDR2 sequences are LNHNV and YYDKDF (reference sequence). The CDR3 covers 14 residues. CDR3 region: CATSRDRQDETQYF. CDR3 DNA sequence: TGTGCCACCAGCAGAGATAGGCAGGACGAGACCCAGTACTTC.

J is TRBJ1-3 and V is TRBV6-1; the D gene is possibly TRBD1 (5 bases). Trimming removed 0 bases from V and 0 bases from J, with 9 bases in between. CDR3 length: 16 residues. Germline CDR1 is MNHNS and CDR2 is SASEGT. CDR3 residues: CASSEAWGSSGNTIYF. CDR3 nucleotides: TGTGCCAGCAGTGAAGCATGGGGGAGCTCTGGAAACACCATATATTTT.

This chain joins TRBV19 and TRBJ1-5; 9 bases fit TRBD1. The J segment lost 7 bases and the V segment lost 3 bases, leaving 4 bases of the junction unmatched. Germline-derived CDR1 and CDR2 are LNHDA and SQIVND (reference sequence). CDR3 size: 14 residues. The CDR3 DNA reads as TGTGCCAGTAGTATGGACAGGGGCACGCAGCCCCAGCATTTT. It yields the protein CASSMDRGTQPQHF. Supplemented by reference TRBV19 and TRBJ1-5, the full variable domain reads DGGITQSPKYLFRKEGQNVTLSCEQNLNHDAMYWYRQDPGQGLRLIYYSQIVNDFQKGDIAEGYSVSREKKESFPLTVTSAQKNPTAFYLCASSMDRGTQPQHFGDGTRLSIL.

The CDR3 sequence: CASSLVGGVSEQYF. The CDR3 DNA follows: TGCGCCAGCAGCTTGGTTGGTGGGGTTTCCGAGCAGTACTTC. This rearrangement joins TRBV5-1 to TRBJ2-7; D is uncertain. This CDR3 is 14 amino acids long. In germline, CDR1 is SGHRS, CDR2 YFSETQ. V shed 0 bases and J shed 6 bases, with 13 bases lying between them.

In DNA, the CDR3 is TGTGCCAGCAGTTTAGCAGGGACCAGCCCGAGCTTCTATGGCTACACCTTC. Residues: CASSLAGTSPSFYGYTF. This chain connects TRBV27 to TRBJ1-2, with TRBD1 as a possible D gene (5 bases). V was shortened by 2 bases and J by 4 bases, with 20 bases between the two germline ends. The CDR3 runs to 17 residues. Per germline, CDR1 MNHEY and CDR2 SMNVEV (reference sequence).

The V gene is TRBV5-6, the J gene TRBJ2-7; 8 positions match TRBD1. There are 15 residues in the CDR3. Trimming removed 4 bases from V and 2 bases from J; junction bases left unmatched: 8. Germline CDR1 SGHDT, CDR2 YYEEEE. CDR3 protein: CASSADRGQTYEQYF. Written as DNA, the CDR3 is TGTGCCAGCAGCGCTGACAGGGGACAGACCTACGAGCAGTACTTC.

V usage is TRBV28 and J usage is TRBJ1-2, with D unresolved. The CDR3 consists of 14 residues. Deletions cut 3 bases from V and 3 bases from J, with 11 bases between. Germline V gene lookup returns CDR1 MDHEN and CDR2 SYDVKM. The CDR3 protein is CASSFGGPYYGYTF. The DNA for the CDR3 is TGTGCCAGCAGTTTTGGCGGGCCATACTATGGCTACACCTTC.

The gene calls are TRBV28 and TRBJ2-7; D possibly uses TRBD1 or TRBD2 (5 bases each). The CDR3 totals 14 residues. Trimming left V 10 bases short and J 0 bases short, with 16 bases between. Germline V gene lookup returns CDR1 MDHEN and CDR2 SYDVKM. CDR3 coding DNA: TGTGCCACCTCCGGGACGGGCTCCTCCTACGAGCAGTACTTC. Encoded protein: CATSGTGSSYEQYF.

This sequence joins TRBV11-2 and TRBJ2-7; a weak D match, TRBD1 (6 bases). Trimming pared 5 bases from V and 3 bases from J, leaving 14 bases between. Germline loops: CDR1 SGHAT, CDR2 FQNNGV. The CDR3 sequence is 14 residues long. The CDR3 DNA sequence: TGTGCCAGCAGCCCCGGGACATTAAACTACGAGCAGTACTTC. Protein product: CASSPGTLNYEQYF.

The chain carries TRBV6-5 and TRBJ1-5; 7 bases are shared with TRBD1. CDR1 MNHEY and CDR2 SVGAGI come from the germline V gene. CDR3 size: 15 residues. J lost 6 bases, V lost 0 bases, and 5 bases had no gene match. CDR3 protein: CASSYSSQGVQPQHF. The DNA of the CDR3 is TGTGCCAGCAGTTACTCGAGTCAGGGGGTTCAGCCCCAGCATTTT.

In this sample, this clone is medium-sized (0.01 to 0.1%). CDR3 amino acids: CASSQALGLAHEQYF. In DNA, the CDR3 is TGTGCCAGCAGCCAAGCCCTGGGTCTAGCGCACGAGCAGTACTTC. The chain carries TRBV14 and TRBJ2-7; a possible D gene is TRBD2 (6 bases). Trimming took off 1 base at V and 5 bases at J, with 15 bases between the two ends. This CDR3 is built from 15 residues. CDR1 is SGHDN and CDR2 is FVKESK in the germline V gene.

The chain combines TRBV30 with TRBJ1-2; D may be TRBD1 (5 bases). The germline V gene has CDR1 GTSNPN and CDR2 SVGIG (reference sequence). The CDR3 consists of 14 residues. Trimming removed 4 bases at V and 0 bases at J, with 12 bases between. DNA of the CDR3: TGTGCCTGGACATCGGGGGTAGCTAACTATGGCTACACCTTC. Translated: CAWTSGVANYGYTF.

The chain carries TRBV18 and TRBJ2-1; 8 bases are a match to TRBD1. Trimming took 6 bases from V and 2 from J; bases not matched to a gene: 9. The germline CDR1 and CDR2 sequences are KGHSH and LQKENI. The CDR3 spans 16 residues. The CDR3 reads CASSDRAPRPYNEQFF. The CDR3 coding sequence is TGTGCCAGCTCGGACAGGGCCCCCCGCCCCTACAATGAGCAGTTCTTC. The whole variable domain, remainder taken from reference TRBV18 and TRBJ2-1, is NAGVMQNPRHLVRRRGQEARLRCSPMKGHSHVYWYRQLPEEGLKFMVYLQKENIIDESGMPKERFSAEFPKEGPSILRIQQVVRGDSAAYFCASSDRAPRPYNEQFFGPGTRLTVL.